The clone carrying this T cell receptor beta chain has just a few counts. The antigen is unknown. CDR1 is MNHNS and CDR2 is SASEGT in the germline V gene. The J segment lost 4 bases and the V segment lost 8 bases, leaving 10 bases of the junction unmatched. This CDR3 is built from 14 residues. MiXCR, applied by TCRdb to the 5' RACE reads, yields one record per CDR3 protein. The table records approximately 500,000 distinct CDR3 sequences, roughly 13% of them present only once. This entry comes from a study of CD8 T cells in ankylosing spondylitis. Study-wide results and caveats: Before this, some motif variants had been reported in reactive arthritis synovial fluid and blood. Reportedly, disease-linked clones are significantly enriched in ankylosing spondylitis patients' matched synovial fluid. Several highly homologous variants formed a TCR beta motif that appeared characteristic of ankylosing spondylitis blood.

The chain links TRBV6-1 to TRBJ1-1, with 7 positions matching TRBD1. The sequencing sample was made of blood, either unsorted or a sorted T cell fraction (not recorded which). This receptor was identified in a male donor with ankylosing spondylitis. The CDR3 spells CASSLQGRGTEAFF. CDR3 sequence (DNA): TGTGCCAGCTCTTTACAGGGGCGCGGCACTGAAGCTTTCTTT.